Below, 2 T cell receptor beta chains from the same sample are listed, as sequenced in a study of tumor and adjacent non-tumor tissue in lung cancer. RNA was extracted from bulk tissue without any cell sorting. The normal lung tissue was taken more than 3 cm from the tumor edge. TCRbeta libraries were built with three rounds of nested PCR, modified from ARM-PCR. TCRdb analysed the multiplex PCR reads with MiXCR anew, one entry per CDR3 protein. The repertoire holds 40,000 to 45,000 distinct CDR3 sequences, with 60% as singletons. The sequenced sample was distant non-tumor lung tissue. The receptors originated from a man in his fifties or sixties with non-small cell lung cancer.

Worth noting for this clonotype: The CDR3 carries no conserved terminal phenylalanine or tryptophan, so it likely arises from a read error. The chain carries TRBV29-1 and TRBJ2-5; 7 bases match TRBD2. J was trimmed by 4 bases and V by 6 bases; bases with no gene match: 14. CDR3 length: 15 amino acids. CDR1 and CDR2 (germline): SQVTM, ANQGSEA. CDR3 DNA: TGCAGCGTCGCACGGGGACTAACGTTGGGAGAGACCCAGTACCTC. Residues: CSVARGLTLGETQYL.

As for this clonotype: Germline and junction disagree at one end, which may indicate a read error. J is TRBJ1-1 and V is TRBV15; D is ambiguous. The CDR3 totals 16 residues. Germline V CDR1 and CDR2: LNHNV, YYDKDF (reference sequence). The CDR3, as DNA: TGTGCCACCAGCGGCCCAGGATCGGGGATGAACTCTGAAGCTTTCTTT. This translates into CATSGPGSGMNSEAFF.